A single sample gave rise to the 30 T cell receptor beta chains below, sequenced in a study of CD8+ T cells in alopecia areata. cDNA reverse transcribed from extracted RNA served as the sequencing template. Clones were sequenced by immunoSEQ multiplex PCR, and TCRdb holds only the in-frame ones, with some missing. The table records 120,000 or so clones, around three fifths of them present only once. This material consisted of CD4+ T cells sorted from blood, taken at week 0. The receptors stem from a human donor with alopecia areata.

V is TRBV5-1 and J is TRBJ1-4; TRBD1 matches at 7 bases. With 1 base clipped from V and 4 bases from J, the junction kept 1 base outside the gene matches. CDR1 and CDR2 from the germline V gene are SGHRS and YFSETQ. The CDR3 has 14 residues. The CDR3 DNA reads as TGCGCCAGCAGCTTGCGGGACAGTAATGAAAAACTGTTTTTT. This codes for CASSLRDSNEKLFF. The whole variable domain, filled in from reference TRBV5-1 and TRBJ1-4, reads KAGVTQTPRYLIKTRGQQVTLSCSPISGHRSVSWYQQTPGQGLQFLFEYFSETQRNKGNFPGRFSGRQFSNSRSEMNVSTLELGDSALYLCASSLRDSNEKLFFGSGTQLSVL.

The CDR3 is CASRLGGRFGDTQYF. The CDR3 DNA reads as TGTGCCAGTAGGCTTGGGGGACGCTTCGGGGATACGCAGTATTTT. The rearrangement links TRBV19 to TRBJ2-3; D possibly uses TRBD1 or TRBD2 (5 bases each). The germline V gene encodes CDR1 LNHDA and CDR2 SQIVND (reference sequence). The CDR3 sequence is 15 residues long. The V end was cut by 6 bases, the J end by 6 bases, with 19 bases between.

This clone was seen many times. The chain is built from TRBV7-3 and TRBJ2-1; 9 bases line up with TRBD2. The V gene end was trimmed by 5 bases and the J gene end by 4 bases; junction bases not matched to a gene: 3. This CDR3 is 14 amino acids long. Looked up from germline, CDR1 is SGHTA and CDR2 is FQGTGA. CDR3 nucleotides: TGTGCCAGCAGCCCTACTAGCGGGTACAATGAGCAGTTCTTC. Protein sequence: CASSPTSGYNEQFF.

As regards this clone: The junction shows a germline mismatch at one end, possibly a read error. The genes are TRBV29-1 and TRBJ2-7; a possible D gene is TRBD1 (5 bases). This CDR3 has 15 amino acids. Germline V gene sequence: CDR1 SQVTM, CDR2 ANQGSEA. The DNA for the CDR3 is TGCAGCGTTGAGAGCCACAGGTCGAGCTCCTACGAGCAGCACTTC. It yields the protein CSVESHRSSSYEQHF.

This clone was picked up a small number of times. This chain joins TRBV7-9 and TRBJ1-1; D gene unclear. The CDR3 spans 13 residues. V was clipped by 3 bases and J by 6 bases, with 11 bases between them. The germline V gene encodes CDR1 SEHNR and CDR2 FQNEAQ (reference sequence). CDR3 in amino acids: CASSFPGRAEAFF. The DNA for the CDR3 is TGTGCCAGCAGCTTCCCCGGTCGCGCTGAAGCTTTCTTT.

CDR3: CASSMADSGANVLTF. The CDR3 nucleotides are TGTGCCAGTAGTATGGCGGACTCTGGGGCCAACGTCCTGACTTTC. V and J are TRBV19 and TRBJ2-6; D not resolved. V was trimmed by 3 bases and J by 0 bases, leaving 6 bases between them. The CDR3 loop spans 15 amino acids. In germline, CDR1 is LNHDA, CDR2 SQIVND (reference sequence).

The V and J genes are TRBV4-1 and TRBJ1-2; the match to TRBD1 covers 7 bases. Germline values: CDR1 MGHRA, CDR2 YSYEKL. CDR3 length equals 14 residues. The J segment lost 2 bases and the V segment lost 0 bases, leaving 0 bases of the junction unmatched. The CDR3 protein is CASSQEGQNYGYTF. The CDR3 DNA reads TGCGCCAGCAGCCAAGAGGGACAGAACTATGGCTACACCTTC.

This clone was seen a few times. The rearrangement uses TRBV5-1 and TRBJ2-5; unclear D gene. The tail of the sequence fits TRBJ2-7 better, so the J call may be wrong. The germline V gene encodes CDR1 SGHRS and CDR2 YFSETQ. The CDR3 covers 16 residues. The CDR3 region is CASSLGTDPSSYEQYF. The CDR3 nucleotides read TGCGCCAGCAGCTTGGGGACGGATCCAAGCTCCTACGAGCAGTACTTC.

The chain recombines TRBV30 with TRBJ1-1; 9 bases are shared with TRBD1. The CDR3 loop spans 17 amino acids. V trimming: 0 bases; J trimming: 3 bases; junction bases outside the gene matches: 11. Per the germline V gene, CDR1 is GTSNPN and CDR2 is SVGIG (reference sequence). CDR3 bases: TGTGCCTGGAGTGTATCCCGGACAGGGGATATCGACACTGAAGCTTTCTTT. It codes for CAWSVSRTGDIDTEAFF.

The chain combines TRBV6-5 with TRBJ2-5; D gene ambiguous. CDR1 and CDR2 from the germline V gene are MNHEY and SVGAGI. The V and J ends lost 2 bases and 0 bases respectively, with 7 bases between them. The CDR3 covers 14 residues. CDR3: CASSYDRDQETQYF. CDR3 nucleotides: TGTGCCAGCAGTTACGATCGGGACCAAGAGACCCAGTACTTC.

The CDR3 DNA sequence: TGTGCCAGCAGCTCAGGGTGGGGGAGTTCACCCCTCCACTTT. This encodes CASSSGWGSSPLHF. This chain links TRBV7-9 with TRBJ1-6; the D gene is possibly TRBD1 (5 bases). V lost 4 bases, J lost 9 bases, and 13 bases lay in between. The V gene's germline CDR1 is SEHNR and CDR2 FQNEAQ (reference sequence). CDR3 length: 14 amino acids.

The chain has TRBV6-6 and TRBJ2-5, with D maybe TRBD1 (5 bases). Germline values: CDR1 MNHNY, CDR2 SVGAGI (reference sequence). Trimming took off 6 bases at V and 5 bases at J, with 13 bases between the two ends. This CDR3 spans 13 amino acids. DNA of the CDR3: TGTGCCAGCAGCCGACAGCGCCCGGAGACCCAGTACTTC. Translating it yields CASSRQRPETQYF.

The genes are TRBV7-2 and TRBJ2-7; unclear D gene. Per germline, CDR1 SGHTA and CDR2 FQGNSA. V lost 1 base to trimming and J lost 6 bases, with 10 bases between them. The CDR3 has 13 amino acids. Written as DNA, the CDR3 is TGTGCCAGCAGCTTAGAACTGCTCGTCGAGCAGTACTTC. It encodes CASSLELLVEQYF. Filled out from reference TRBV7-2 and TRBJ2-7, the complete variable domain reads GAGVSQSPSNKVTEKGKDVELRCDPISGHTALYWYRQSLGQGLEFLIYFQGNSAPDKSGLPSDRFSAERTGGSVSTLTIQRTQQEDSAVYLCASSLELLVEQYFGPGTRLTVT.

The CDR3 nucleotides are TGCAGCGTTGGAGGGATTGGGGCCAACGTCCTGACTTTC. Encoded protein: CSVGGIGANVLTF. The rearrangement joins TRBV29-1 to TRBJ2-6; the D gene is possibly TRBD2 (5 bases). Germline V gene lookup returns CDR1 SQVTM and CDR2 ANQGSEA. V gave up 4 bases and J gave up 3 bases, with 7 bases separating them. The CDR3 sequence is 13 residues long.

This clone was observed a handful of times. CDR3 sequence: CASSIHWNTEAFF. The CDR3 coding sequence is TGCGCCAGCAGCATTCACTGGAACACTGAAGCTTTCTTT. The V gene is TRBV5-1, the J gene TRBJ1-1; D gene unclear. The CDR3 contains 13 residues. Germline V gene sequence: CDR1 SGHRS, CDR2 YFSETQ. Trimming removed 4 bases at V and 1 base at J, with 8 bases between.

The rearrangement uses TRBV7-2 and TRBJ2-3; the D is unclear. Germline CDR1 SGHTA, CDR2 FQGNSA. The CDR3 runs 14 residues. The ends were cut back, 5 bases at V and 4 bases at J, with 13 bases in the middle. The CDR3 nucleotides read TGTGCCAGCAGCCTACAAAGGGTCGCAGATACGCAGTATTTT. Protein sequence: CASSLQRVADTQYF.

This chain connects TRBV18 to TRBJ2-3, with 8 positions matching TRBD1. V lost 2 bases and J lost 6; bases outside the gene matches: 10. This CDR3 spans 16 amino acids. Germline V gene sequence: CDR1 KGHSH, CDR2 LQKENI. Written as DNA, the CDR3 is TGTGCCAGCTCACCAACGGGCACAGGGGGTATGGATACGCAGTATTTT. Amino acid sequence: CASSPTGTGGMDTQYF.

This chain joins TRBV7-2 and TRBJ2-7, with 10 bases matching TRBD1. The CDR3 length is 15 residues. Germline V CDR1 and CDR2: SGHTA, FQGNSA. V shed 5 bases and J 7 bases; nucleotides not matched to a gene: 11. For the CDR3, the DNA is TGTGCCAGCAGCCCCGGACAGGGGGGATTGCGGGAGCAGTACTTC. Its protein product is CASSPGQGGLREQYF.

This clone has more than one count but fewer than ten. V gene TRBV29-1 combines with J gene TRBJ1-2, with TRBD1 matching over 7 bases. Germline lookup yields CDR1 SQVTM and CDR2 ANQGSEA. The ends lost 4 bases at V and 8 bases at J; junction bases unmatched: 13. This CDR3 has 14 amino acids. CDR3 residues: CSVASLTGRQGYTF. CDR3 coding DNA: TGCAGCGTTGCAAGTCTGACAGGGCGCCAGGGCTACACCTTC.

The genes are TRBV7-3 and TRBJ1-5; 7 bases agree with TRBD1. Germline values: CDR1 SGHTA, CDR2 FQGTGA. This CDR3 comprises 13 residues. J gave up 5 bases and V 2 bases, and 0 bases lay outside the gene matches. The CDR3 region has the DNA TGTGCCAGCAGCTTAGGGACAGATCAGCCCCAGCATTTT. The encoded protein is CASSLGTDQPQHF.

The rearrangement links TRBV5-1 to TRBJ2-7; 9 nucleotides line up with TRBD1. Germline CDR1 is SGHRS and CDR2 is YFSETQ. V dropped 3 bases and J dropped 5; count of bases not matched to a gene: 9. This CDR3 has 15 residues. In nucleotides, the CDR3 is TGCGCCAGCAGCTGGGGACAGGGCAGGGGCCACGAGCAGTACTTC. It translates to CASSWGQGRGHEQYF.

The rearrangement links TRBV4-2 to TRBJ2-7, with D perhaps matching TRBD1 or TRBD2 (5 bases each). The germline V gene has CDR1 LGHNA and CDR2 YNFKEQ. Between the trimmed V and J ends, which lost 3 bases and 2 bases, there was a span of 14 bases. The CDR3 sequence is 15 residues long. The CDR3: CASSQDGTATYEQYF. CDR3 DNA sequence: TGTGCCAGCAGCCAGGATGGGACGGCGACCTACGAGCAGTACTTC.

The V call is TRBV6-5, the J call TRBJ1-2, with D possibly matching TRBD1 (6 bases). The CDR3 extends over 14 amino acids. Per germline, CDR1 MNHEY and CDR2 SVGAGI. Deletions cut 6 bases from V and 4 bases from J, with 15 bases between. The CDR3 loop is CASRTGGARYGYTF. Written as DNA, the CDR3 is TGTGCCAGCAGGACCGGGGGCGCGCGCTATGGCTACACCTTC.

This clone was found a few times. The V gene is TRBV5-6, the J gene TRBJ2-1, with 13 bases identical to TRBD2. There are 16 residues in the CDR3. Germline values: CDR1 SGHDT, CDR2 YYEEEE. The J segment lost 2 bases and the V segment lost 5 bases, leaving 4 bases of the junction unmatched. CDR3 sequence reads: CASSRGLAGTYNEQFF. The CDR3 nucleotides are TGTGCCAGCAGTCGGGGACTAGCGGGGACCTACAATGAGCAGTTCTTC.

The CDR3 is CASSFPDTQYF. The CDR3 DNA is TGTGCCAGCAGCTTCCCGGATACGCAGTATTTT. The chain joins TRBV5-7 to TRBJ2-3; D uncertain. TRBV5-7 is annotated as an ORF whose role is uncertain. The germline V and J ends were trimmed by 2 bases and 6 bases, with 4 bases remaining between them. The CDR3 covers 11 residues.

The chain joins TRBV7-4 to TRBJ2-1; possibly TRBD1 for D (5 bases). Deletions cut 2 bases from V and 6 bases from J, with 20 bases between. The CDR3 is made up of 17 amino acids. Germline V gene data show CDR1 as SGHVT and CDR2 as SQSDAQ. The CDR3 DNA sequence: TGTGCCAGCAGCTTATCATTAGGGCAGGGTATTTTCAATGAGCAGTTCTTC. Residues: CASSLSLGQGIFNEQFF.

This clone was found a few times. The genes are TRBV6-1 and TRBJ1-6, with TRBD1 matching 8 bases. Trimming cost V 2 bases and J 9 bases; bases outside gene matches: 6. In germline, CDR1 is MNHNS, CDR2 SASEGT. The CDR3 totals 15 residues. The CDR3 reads CASSEIDRGSSPLHF. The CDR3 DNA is TGTGCCAGCAGTGAAATAGACAGGGGCAGTTCACCCCTCCACTTT.

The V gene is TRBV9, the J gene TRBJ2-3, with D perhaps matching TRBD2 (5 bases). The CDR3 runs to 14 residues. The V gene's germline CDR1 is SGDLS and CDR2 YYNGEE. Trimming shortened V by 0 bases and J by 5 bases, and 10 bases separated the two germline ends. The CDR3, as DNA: TGTGCCAGCAGCGTAGCTTCCCGGGAAGATACGCAGTATTTT. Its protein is CASSVASREDTQYF.

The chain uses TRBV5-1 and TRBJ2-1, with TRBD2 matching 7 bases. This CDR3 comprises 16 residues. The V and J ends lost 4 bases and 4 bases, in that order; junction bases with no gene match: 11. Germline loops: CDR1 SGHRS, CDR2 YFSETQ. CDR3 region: CASSADPSGPYNEQFF. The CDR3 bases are TGCGCCAGCAGCGCCGACCCTAGCGGCCCTTACAATGAGCAGTTCTTC.

The CDR3, as DNA: TGTGCCAGCAGCCCATCGACAGTCCCCTACGAGCAGTACTTC. This gives the protein CASSPSTVPYEQYF. The chain couples TRBV7-9 to TRBJ2-7; a possible D gene is TRBD1 (5 bases). CDR1 and CDR2 from the germline V gene are SEHNR and FQNEAQ (reference sequence). The CDR3 extends over 14 amino acids. The ends were cut back, 5 bases at V and 2 bases at J, with 13 bases in the middle.